The 8 T cell receptor beta chains listed next were all sequenced from one sample in a study of shared clonotypes between healthy human individuals. The data were produced by immunoSEQ multiplex PCR, yet TCRdb's version contains in-frame clones alone and is incomplete. This sample has 100,000 or so clones, with about 66% found just once. Material: memory CD8+ T cells sorted from blood. Subset defined: CD45RO+ cells pooled with CCR7-negative TemRA cells. These receptors were taken from a woman aged 25 to 39 in good health.

The chain carries TRBV6-6 and TRBJ1-2, with 8 bases identical to TRBD1. The V and J ends lost 7 bases and 6 bases, in that order; junction bases with no gene match: 7. Germline V gene lookup returns CDR1 MNHNY and CDR2 SVGAGI (reference sequence). This CDR3 has 13 residues. The CDR3 DNA follows: TGTGCCAGCACTTCGGTGACAGGGGATGGCTACACCTTC. This translates into CASTSVTGDGYTF.

The rearrangement uses TRBV14 and TRBJ1-1; D possibly corresponds to TRBD1 (5 bases). Per the germline V gene, CDR1 is SGHDN and CDR2 is FVKESK. V lost 2 bases to trimming and J lost 4 bases, with 11 bases between them. The length of the CDR3 is 14 residues. DNA of the CDR3: TGTGCCAGCAGCCAATGGGGGGGAGGCACTGAAGCTTTCTTT. This translates into CASSQWGGGTEAFF.

This sequence joins TRBV27 and TRBJ1-5, with D possibly matching TRBD1 (5 bases). Trimming cost V 5 bases and J 2 bases, with 13 bases left between them. The V gene's germline CDR1 is MNHEY and CDR2 SMNVEV (reference sequence). The CDR3 length is 15 residues. CDR3 loop: CASSPMVGGNQPQHF. The CDR3 region has the DNA TGTGCCAGCAGTCCAATGGTGGGGGGCAATCAGCCCCAGCATTTT.

This clone was recorded many times. The genes are TRBV27 and TRBJ2-2; D is uncertain. Trimming cost V 7 bases and J 3 bases, with 6 bases left between them. CDR3 size: 12 residues. Germline CDR1 MNHEY, CDR2 SMNVEV (reference sequence). CDR3 bases: TGTGCCAGCACTGACTACACCGGGGAGCTGTTTTTT. Protein product: CASTDYTGELFF.

The J gene is TRBJ2-7, the V gene TRBV28, with a tentative D call TRBD2 (6 bases). The germline gives CDR1 MDHEN, CDR2 SYDVKM. CDR3 length: 13 residues. Trimming removed 3 bases at V and 3 bases at J, with 9 bases between. The CDR3 here is CASSFGGDYEQYF. CDR3 DNA: TGTGCCAGCAGTTTCGGAGGGGACTACGAGCAGTACTTC.

This clone was observed at least ten times. The rearrangement joins TRBV5-6 to TRBJ2-2, with TRBD2 as a possible D gene (5 bases). The germline V and J ends were trimmed by 0 bases and 3 bases, with 9 bases remaining between them. Germline V gives CDR1 SGHDT, CDR2 YYEEEE. This CDR3 has 15 residues. This CDR3 reads CASSLAGSYTGELFF. The CDR3 DNA reads as TGTGCCAGCAGCTTGGCGGGGTCTTACACCGGGGAGCTGTTTTTT.

This sequence joins TRBV5-1 and TRBJ2-3; unclear D gene. The germline V gene encodes CDR1 SGHRS and CDR2 YFSETQ. Trimming pared 0 bases from V and 1 base from J, leaving 6 bases between. The CDR3 totals 14 residues. The CDR3 protein is CASSLGWGTDTQYF. CDR3 nucleotide sequence: TGCGCCAGCAGCTTGGGGTGGGGCACAGATACGCAGTATTTT.

The chain combines TRBV18 with TRBJ1-5; no definite D call. The CDR3 totals 15 residues. From germline, CDR1 is KGHSH and CDR2 LQKENI. V gave up 1 base and J gave up 0 bases, with 7 bases separating them. CDR3 DNA: TGTGCCAGCTCACCACAACGTTATAGCAATCAGCCCCAGCATTTT. Residues: CASSPQRYSNQPQHF.